Each of the 2 T cell receptor beta chains below was sequenced from the same sample in a study of monozygotic twins with cystic fibrosis. TCRdb keeps only in-frame clones here, not all; method: immunoSEQ multiplex PCR. The sample includes a few thousand clones, around 96% seen only once; the top ten take around 2.7%. Input material: blood. Source of these receptors: a boy younger than 10 with cystic fibrosis.

The V call is TRBV7-2, the J call TRBJ2-4; the match to TRBD2 covers 9 bases. Trimming at V came to 5 bases and at J to 7 bases, leaving 12 bases not matched to a gene. Germline values: CDR1 SGHTA, CDR2 FQGNSA. CDR3 length: 16 amino acids. CDR3 bases: TGTGCCAGCAGCCCCCCGGGGGGCGGGGGGGTGAACATTCAGTACTTC. Amino acid sequence: CASSPPGGGGVNIQYF.

The V and J genes are TRBV6-5 and TRBJ2-7; either TRBD1 or TRBD2 may fit D (5 bases each). Deletions cut 6 bases from V and 2 bases from J, with 14 bases between. Germline CDR1 reads MNHEY; CDR2 reads SVGAGI. The CDR3 is made up of 14 amino acids. DNA for the CDR3: TGTGCCAGCAGAATAACGCAGGGAGCCTACGAGCAGTACGTC. Its protein is CASRITQGAYEQYV.